The clone carrying this TCR beta chain came up a few times. Its antigen is still unknown. Building of the TCR beta libraries involved iRepertoire HTBI primers and Arm-PCR of CDR3 regions. TCRdb reprocessed the multiplex PCR reads with MiXCR, giving one entry per CDR3 protein. Of hundreds of thousands of distinct CDR3 sequences listed, about 15% are singletons. This sample's time point: newly diagnosed GD, antithyroid drugs for less than 3 months. With RNA extracted from PBMCs as input, the TCR library was made. This sample is drawn from a study of regulatory T cells in long-lasting Graves disease. Study-wide points: Persistent disease favored TRBV28, TRBJ1-2 and TRBJ2-5.

From germline, CDR1 is LNHDA and CDR2 SQIVND (reference sequence). The CDR3 runs 13 residues. V was cut by 5 bases and J by 5 bases, with 13 bases left in between. These data also formed part of another study, on T cells in Graves' hyperthyroidism and ophthalmopathy.

This TCR came from a woman aged 40-65 years with Graves disease. The rearrangement links TRBV19 to TRBJ2-7; tentative D call: TRBD1 (6 bases). The sample was peripheral blood mononuclear cells (PBMCs), taken at new diagnosis, from a patient treated with antithyroid drugs. CDR3 DNA sequence: TGTGCCAGTAGTCCGACAGGTCCTGACGAGCAGTACTTC. Protein sequence: CASSPTGPDEQYF.